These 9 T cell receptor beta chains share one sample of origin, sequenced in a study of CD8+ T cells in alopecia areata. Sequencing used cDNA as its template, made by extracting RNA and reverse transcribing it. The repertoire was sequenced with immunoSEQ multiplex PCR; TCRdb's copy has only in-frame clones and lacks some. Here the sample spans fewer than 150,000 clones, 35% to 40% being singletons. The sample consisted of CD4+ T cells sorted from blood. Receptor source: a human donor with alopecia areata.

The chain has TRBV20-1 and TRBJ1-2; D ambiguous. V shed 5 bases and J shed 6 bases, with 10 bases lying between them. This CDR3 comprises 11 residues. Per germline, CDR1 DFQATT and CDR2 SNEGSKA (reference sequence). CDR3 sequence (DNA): TGCAGTGCTGTGACCCCTAATGGCTACACCTTC. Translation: CSAVTPNGYTF.

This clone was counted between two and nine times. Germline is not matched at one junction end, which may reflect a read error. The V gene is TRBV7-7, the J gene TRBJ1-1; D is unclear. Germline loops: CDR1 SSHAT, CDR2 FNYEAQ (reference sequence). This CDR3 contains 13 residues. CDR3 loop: CASSLTDGTEAFF. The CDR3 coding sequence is TGTGCTAGCAGCTTAACCGATGGCACTGAAGCTTTCTTT.

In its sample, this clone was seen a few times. Here the CDR3 reads CASSFDAPRSDTEAFF. Here the CDR3 DNA reads TGCGCCAGCAGCTTCGACGCACCCAGGTCTGACACTGAAGCTTTCTTT. This chain connects TRBV5-1 to TRBJ1-1; D not resolved. V was pared by 2 bases and J by 3 bases, with 17 bases between. The CDR3 sequence is 16 residues long. CDR1 and CDR2 from the germline V gene are SGHRS and YFSETQ.

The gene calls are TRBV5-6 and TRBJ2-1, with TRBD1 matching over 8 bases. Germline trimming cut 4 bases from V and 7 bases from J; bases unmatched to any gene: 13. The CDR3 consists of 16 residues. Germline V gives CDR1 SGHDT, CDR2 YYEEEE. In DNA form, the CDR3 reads TGTGCCAGCAGCCATGACAGGGGCAGGGTAGTGAATGAGCAGTTCTTC. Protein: CASSHDRGRVVNEQFF.

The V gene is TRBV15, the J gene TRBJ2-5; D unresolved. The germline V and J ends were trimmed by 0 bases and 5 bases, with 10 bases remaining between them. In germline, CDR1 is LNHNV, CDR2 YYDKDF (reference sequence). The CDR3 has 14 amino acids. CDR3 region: CATSRDFLGETQYF. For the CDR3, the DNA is TGTGCCACCAGCAGAGATTTTCTCGGGGAGACCCAGTACTTC.

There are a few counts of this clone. In DNA, the CDR3 is TGTGCCAGCAGTCCCCATCCGAGACAGGCGAACACTGAAGCTTTCTTT. Translating gives CASSPHPRQANTEAFF. This chain links TRBV28 with TRBJ1-1, with a weak D call TRBD1 (6 bases). Trimming shortened V by 5 bases and J by 1 base, and 17 bases separated the two germline ends. This CDR3 region has 16 residues. Germline-derived CDR1 and CDR2 are MDHEN and SYDVKM.

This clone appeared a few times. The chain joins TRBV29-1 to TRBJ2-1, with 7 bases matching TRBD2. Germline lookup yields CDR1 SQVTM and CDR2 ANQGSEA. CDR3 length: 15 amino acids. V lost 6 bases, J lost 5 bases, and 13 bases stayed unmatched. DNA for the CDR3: TGCAGCGTGTTGTTCCTGGGGAGGGGCCACAATGAGCAGTTCTTC. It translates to CSVLFLGRGHNEQFF.

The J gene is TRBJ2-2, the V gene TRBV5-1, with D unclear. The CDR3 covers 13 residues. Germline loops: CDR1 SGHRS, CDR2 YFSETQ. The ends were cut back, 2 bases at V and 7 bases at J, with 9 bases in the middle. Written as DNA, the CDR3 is TGCGCCAGCAGCTTAGGGATGAGCGGGGAGCTGTTTTTT. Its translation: CASSLGMSGELFF.

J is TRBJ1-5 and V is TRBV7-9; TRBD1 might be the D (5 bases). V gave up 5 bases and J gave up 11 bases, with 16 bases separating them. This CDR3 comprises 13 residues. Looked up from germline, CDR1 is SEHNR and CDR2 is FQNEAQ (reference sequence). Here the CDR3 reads CASSPGSFMAQHF. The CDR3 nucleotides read TGTGCCAGCAGCCCAGGGTCGTTCATGGCCCAGCATTTT. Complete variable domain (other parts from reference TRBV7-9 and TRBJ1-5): DTGVSQNPRHKITKRGQNVTFRCDPISEHNRLYWYRQTLGQGPEFLTYFQNEAQLEKSRLLSDRFSAERPKGSFSTLEIQRTEQGDSAMYLCASSPGSFMAQHFGDGTRLSIL.